This note documents a single T cell receptor beta chain sequence. Only in-frame clones appear in the TCRdb table, and some are missing; sequencing was by immunoSEQ multiplex PCR. This sample carries 450,000 or so clones, about 90% of them seen once, and the ten largest clones take more than 0.7%. Looked up from germline, CDR1 is SGDLS and CDR2 is YYNGEE. The CDR3 totals 15 residues. Unmatched junction bases numbered 8, after V lost 3 bases and J lost 8 bases. This record belongs to a study of blood T cell repertoires in COVID-19. Overall study: Collection of acute and convalescent COVID-19 samples took place in the United States, Italy and Spain. The cDNA or gDNA used as material had been derived from T cells, B-cell-depleted T cells, or PBMCs.

Sequencing input: peripheral blood. The V call is TRBV9, the J call TRBJ2-6, with 7 bases fitting TRBD1. The sequence came from a man aged 18 to 29 with COVID-19, enrolled during active disease. CDR3 residues: CASSAHRGGPNVLTF. In DNA, the CDR3 is TGTGCCAGCAGCGCCCACAGGGGTGGCCCCAACGTCCTGACTTTC.